This T cell receptor (beta chain) was recorded in a study of cytomegalovirus exposure and HLA in healthy donors. The repertoire was sequenced with immunoSEQ multiplex PCR; TCRdb's copy has only in-frame clones and lacks some. This sample has 55,000 to 80,000 clones, with around 96% found just once. Germline-derived CDR1 and CDR2 are MGHRA and YSYEKL. The CDR3 has 14 amino acids. For this clone: Its antigen is as yet unknown.

Study-wide results and caveats: In a later analysis, first-cohort TCR clusters were found to tend to co-occur in the approximately 120 validation repertoires. With high specificity and sensitivity, the classifier reportedly diagnosed cytomegalovirus status.

This clonotype was obtained from a young man in good health and CMV-seronegative. The source material was PBMCs. The rearrangement joins TRBV4-1 to TRBJ2-5, with 8 bases fitting TRBD1. The J call may be mistaken, given a closer DNA end match to TRBJ2-7. This CDR3 is CASSPLRGQAEQYF. The CDR3 nucleotides read TGCGCCAGCAGCCCCCTCAGGGGGCAGGCCGAGCAGTACTTC.